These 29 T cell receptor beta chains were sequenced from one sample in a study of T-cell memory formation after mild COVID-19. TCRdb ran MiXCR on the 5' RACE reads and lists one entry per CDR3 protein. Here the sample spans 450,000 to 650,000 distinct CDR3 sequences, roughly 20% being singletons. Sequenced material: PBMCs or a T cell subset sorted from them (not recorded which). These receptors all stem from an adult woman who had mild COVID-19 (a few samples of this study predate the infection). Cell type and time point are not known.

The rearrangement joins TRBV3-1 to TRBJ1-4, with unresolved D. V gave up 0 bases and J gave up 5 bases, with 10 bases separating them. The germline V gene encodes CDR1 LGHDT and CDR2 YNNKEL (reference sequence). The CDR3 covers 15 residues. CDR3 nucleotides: TGTGCCAGCAGCCAAGATTTGTCTACAAATGAAAAACTGTTTTTT. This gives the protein CASSQDLSTNEKLFF.

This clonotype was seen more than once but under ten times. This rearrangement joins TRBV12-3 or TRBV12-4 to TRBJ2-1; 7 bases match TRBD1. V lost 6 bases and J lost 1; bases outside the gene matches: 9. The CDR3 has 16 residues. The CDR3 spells CASRPTGSESYNEQFF. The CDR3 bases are TGTGCCAGCAGGCCGACAGGGTCCGAATCCTACAATGAGCAGTTCTTC.

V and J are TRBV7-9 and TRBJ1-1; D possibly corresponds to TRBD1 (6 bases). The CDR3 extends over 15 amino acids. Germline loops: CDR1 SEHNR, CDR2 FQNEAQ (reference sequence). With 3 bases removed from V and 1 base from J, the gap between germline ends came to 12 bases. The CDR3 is CASSFGGARNTEAFF. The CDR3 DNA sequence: TGTGCCAGCAGCTTTGGGGGGGCGCGGAACACTGAAGCTTTCTTT.

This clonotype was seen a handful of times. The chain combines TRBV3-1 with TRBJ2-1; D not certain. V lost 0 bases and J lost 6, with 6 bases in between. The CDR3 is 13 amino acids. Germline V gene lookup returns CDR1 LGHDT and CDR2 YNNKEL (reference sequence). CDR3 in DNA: TGTGCCAGCAGCCAAGACTACTCCAATGAGCAGTTCTTC. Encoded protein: CASSQDYSNEQFF.

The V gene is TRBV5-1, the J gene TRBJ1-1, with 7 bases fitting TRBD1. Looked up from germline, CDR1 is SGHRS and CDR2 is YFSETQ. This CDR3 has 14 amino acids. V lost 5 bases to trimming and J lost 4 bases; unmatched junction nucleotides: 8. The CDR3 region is CASSQPDRVTEAFF. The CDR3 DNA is TGCGCCAGCAGTCAACCCGACAGGGTCACTGAAGCTTTCTTT. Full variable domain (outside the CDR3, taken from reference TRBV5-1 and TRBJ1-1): KAGVTQTPRYLIKTRGQQVTLSCSPISGHRSVSWYQQTPGQGLQFLFEYFSETQRNKGNFPGRFSGRQFSNSRSEMNVSTLELGDSALYLCASSQPDRVTEAFFGQGTRLTVV.

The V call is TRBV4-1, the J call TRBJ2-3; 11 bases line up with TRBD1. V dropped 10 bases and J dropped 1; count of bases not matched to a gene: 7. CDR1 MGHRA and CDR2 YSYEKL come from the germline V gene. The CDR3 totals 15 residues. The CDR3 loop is CATTRTGGRTDTQYF. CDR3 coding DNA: TGCGCCACCACAAGGACAGGGGGCCGCACAGATACGCAGTATTTT.

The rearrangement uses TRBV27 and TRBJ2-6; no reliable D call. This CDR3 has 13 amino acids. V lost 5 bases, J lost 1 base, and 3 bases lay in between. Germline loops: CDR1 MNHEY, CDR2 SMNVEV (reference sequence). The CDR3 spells CASSKSGANVLTF. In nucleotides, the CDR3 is TGTGCCAGCAGTAAATCTGGGGCCAACGTCCTGACTTTC.

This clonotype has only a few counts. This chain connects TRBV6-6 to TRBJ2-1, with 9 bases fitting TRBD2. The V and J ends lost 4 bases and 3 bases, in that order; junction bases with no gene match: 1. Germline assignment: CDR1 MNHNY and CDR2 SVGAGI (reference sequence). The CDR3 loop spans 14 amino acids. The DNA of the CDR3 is TGTGCCAGCAGTTCTAGCGGGAACTACAATGAGCAGTTCTTC. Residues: CASSSSGNYNEQFF.

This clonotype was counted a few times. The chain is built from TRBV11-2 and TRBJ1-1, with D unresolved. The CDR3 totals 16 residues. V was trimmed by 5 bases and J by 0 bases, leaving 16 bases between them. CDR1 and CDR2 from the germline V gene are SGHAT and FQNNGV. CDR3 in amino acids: CASSATGLYMNTEAFF. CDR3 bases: TGTGCCAGCAGCGCGACTGGCCTTTACATGAACACTGAAGCTTTCTTT.

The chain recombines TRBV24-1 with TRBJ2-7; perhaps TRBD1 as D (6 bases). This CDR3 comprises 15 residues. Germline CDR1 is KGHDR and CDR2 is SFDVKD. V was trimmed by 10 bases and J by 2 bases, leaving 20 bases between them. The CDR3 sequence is CATGTGTHNPYEQYF. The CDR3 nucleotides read TGTGCCACGGGGACCGGGACACATAACCCCTACGAGCAGTACTTC.

CDR3 sequence reads: CASSLAAQTEQFF. The CDR3 nucleotides are TGTGCCAGCAGCTTGGCCGCACAAACTGAGCAGTTCTTC. The V call is TRBV5-6, the J call TRBJ2-1; D not resolved. Germline assignment: CDR1 SGHDT and CDR2 YYEEEE. This CDR3 is 13 amino acids long. V lost 0 bases and J lost 9, with 10 bases in between.

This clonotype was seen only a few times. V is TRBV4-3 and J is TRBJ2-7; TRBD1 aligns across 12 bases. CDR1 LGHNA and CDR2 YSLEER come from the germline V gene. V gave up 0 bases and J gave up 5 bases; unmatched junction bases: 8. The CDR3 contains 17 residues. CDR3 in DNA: TGCGCCAGCAGCCAAGATGGTTCCGGGACAGGGGGCCACGAGCAGTACTTC. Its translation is CASSQDGSGTGGHEQYF.

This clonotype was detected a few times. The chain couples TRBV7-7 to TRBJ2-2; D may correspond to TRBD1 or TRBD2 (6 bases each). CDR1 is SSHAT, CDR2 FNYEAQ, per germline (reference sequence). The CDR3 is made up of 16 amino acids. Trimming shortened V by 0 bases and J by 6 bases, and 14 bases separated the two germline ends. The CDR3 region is CASSLALGGFPGELFF. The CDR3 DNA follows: TGTGCCAGCAGCTTAGCGCTCGGGGGCTTCCCCGGGGAGCTGTTTTTT.

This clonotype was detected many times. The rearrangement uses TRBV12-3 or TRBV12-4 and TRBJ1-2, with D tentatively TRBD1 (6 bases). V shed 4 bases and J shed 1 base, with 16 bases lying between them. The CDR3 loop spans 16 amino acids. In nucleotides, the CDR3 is TGTGCCAGCAGTTCCTGGACAGCAGTGGTTAACTATGGCTACACCTTC. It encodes CASSSWTAVVNYGYTF.

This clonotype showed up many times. In DNA, the CDR3 is TGCAGCGTAGACACCGGGACAGGGAACACCGGGGAGCTGTTTTTT. As protein: CSVDTGTGNTGELFF. The chain recombines TRBV29-1 with TRBJ2-2; TRBD1 agrees at 8 bases. There are 15 residues in the CDR3. The V segment lost 6 bases and the J segment 1 base; nucleotides outside the gene matches: 7. The germline CDR1 and CDR2 sequences are SQVTM and ANQGSEA.

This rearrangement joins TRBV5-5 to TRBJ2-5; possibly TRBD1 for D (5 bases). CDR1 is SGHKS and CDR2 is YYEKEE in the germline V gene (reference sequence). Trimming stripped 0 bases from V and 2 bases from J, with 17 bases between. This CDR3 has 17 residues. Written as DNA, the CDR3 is TGTGCCAGCAGCTTGGGCGTTGCCCCCCAGGGTCAAGAGACCCAGTACTTC. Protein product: CASSLGVAPQGQETQYF.

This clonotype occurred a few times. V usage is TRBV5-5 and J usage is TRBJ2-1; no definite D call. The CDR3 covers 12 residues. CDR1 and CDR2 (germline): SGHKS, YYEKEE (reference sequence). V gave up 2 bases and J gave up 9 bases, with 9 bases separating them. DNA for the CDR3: TGTGCCAGCAGCTTCTTTAGCCGTGAGCAGTTCTTC. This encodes CASSFFSREQFF.

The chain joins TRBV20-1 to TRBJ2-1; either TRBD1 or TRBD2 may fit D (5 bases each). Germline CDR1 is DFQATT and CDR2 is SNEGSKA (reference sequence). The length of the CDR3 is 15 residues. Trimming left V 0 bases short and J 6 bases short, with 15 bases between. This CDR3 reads CSARDFKGRGNEQFF. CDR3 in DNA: TGCAGTGCTAGAGATTTCAAGGGGAGAGGCAATGAGCAGTTCTTC.

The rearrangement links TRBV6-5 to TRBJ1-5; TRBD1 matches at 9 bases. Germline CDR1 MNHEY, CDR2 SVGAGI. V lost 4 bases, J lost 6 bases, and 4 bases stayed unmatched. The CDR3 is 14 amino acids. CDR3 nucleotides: TGTGCCAGCAGTTCTACAGGGGGCGGTCAGCCCCAGCATTTT. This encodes CASSSTGGGQPQHF.

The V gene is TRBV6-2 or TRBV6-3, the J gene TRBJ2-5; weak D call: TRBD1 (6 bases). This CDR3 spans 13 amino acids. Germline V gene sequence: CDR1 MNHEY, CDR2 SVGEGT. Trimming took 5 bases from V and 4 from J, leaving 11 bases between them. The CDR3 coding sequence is TGTGCCAGCAGTCCCGGGACAATAGAGACCCAGTACTTC. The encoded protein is CASSPGTIETQYF.

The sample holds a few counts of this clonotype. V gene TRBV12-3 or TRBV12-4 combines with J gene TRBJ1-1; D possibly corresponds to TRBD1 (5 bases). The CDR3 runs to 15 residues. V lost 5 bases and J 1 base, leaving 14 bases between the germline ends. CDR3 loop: CASSPPSTGNTEAFF. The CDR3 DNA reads TGTGCCAGCAGTCCTCCCTCCACAGGGAACACTGAAGCTTTCTTT.

CDR3 DNA sequence: TGTGCCAGCAGCTTGGTAGGTCAGGGGGTGTCCTACGAGCAGTACTTC. Amino acids: CASSLVGQGVSYEQYF. The chain combines TRBV5-5 with TRBJ2-7; 7 nucleotides align to TRBD1. The CDR3 extends over 16 amino acids. CDR1 and CDR2 from the germline V gene are SGHKS and YYEKEE (reference sequence). Trimming removed 0 bases from V and 1 base from J; junction bases left unmatched: 7.

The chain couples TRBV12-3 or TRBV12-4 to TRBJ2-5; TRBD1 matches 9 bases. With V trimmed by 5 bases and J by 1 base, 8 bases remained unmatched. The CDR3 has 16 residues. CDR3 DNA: TGTGCCAGCAGTGGGGATCGGGACAGGGTCCAAGAGACCCAGTACTTC. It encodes CASSGDRDRVQETQYF.

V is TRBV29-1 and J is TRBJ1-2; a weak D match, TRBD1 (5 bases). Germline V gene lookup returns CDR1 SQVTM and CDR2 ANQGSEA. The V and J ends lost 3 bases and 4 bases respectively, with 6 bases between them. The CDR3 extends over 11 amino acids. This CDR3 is CSVDRGYGYTF. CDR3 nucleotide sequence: TGCAGCGTTGATAGGGGCTATGGCTACACCTTC.

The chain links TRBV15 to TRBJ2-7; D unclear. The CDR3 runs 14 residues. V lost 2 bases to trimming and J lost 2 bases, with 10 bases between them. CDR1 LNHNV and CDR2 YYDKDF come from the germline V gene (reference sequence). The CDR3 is CATSRSRQAYEQYF. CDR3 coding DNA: TGTGCCACCAGCAGATCCAGGCAGGCCTACGAGCAGTACTTC.

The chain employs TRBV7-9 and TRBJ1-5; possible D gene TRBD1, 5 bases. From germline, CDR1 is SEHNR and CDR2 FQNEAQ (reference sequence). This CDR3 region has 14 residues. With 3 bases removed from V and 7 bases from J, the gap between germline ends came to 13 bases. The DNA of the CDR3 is TGTGCCAGCAGCTTGGGACCGGCGGAGCAGCCCCAGCATTTT. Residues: CASSLGPAEQPQHF.

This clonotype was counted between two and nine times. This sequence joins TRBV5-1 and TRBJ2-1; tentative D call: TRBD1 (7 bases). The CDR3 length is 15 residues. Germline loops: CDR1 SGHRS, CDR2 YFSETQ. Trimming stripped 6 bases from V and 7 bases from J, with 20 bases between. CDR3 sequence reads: CASNLEGAGLNEQFF. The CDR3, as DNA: TGCGCCAGCAACCTTGAGGGGGCGGGGCTGAATGAGCAGTTCTTC.

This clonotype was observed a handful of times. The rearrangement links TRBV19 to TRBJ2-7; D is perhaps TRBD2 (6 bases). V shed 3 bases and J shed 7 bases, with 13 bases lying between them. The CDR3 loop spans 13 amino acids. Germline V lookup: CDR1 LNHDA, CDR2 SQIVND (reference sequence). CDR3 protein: CASSIRGSQEQYF. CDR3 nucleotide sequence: TGTGCCAGTAGTATCCGGGGGTCTCAGGAGCAGTACTTC. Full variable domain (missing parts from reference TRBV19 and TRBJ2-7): DGGITQSPKYLFRKEGQNVTLSCEQNLNHDAMYWYRQDPGQGLRLIYYSQIVNDFQKGDIAEGYSVSREKKESFPLTVTSAQKNPTAFYLCASSIRGSQEQYFGPGTRLTVT.

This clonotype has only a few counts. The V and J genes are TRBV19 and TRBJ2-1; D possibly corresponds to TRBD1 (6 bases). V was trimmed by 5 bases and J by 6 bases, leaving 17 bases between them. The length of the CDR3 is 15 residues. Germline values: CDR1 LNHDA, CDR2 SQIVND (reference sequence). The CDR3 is CASSPHRQVRNEQFF. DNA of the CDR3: TGTGCCAGTAGTCCGCACCGACAGGTGCGCAATGAGCAGTTCTTC.